The following is a T cell receptor beta chain sequence with its context. Its antigen remains undetermined. One base away there is no much larger clone; base qualities are not given. These data are taken from a study of blood T cell repertoires in COVID-19 (TCRdb year 2020). For the wider study: Samples from collaborators originated in the United States, Italy and Spain and spanned both the acute and convalescent phases of COVID-19. The material from the prospective study consisted of cDNA or gDNA derived from T cells, B-cell-depleted T cells, or PBMCs. Deeply sampled blood TCRbeta repertoires from subjects exposed to, actively infected with, or recovered from COVID-19 were included in the dataset. A freely available public database, intended as a resource for researchers studying the immune response to SARS-CoV-2, is where the repertoires were released. Samples were obtained from the ongoing ImmuneRACE study (first 160 participants) and from 1,254 subjects provided by 6 global collaborators. The sample metadata nearly always contained a de-identified subject ID, COVID-19 status, age in years and sex. Where available, HLA class I and class II types were taken from metadata supplied by the sample provider and were not determined by assay-based typing. Summary of the overall study and its limitations: The quantity of clinical and demographic metadata differed by source and by participant and was supplied without curation.

There are 14 amino acids in the CDR3, from cysteine to phenylalanine inclusive. Only the CDR3 region is kept as DNA, spanning 42 bases read in frame from base 1. CDR1 and CDR2, per the germline V gene, are KGHSH and LQKENI. Between the V and J ends, shortened by 2 bases and 5 bases respectively, the junction contains 12 bases. TCRbeta CDR3 regions were amplified from genomic DNA by means of the immunoSEQ Assay, a bias-controlled multiplex PCR. As for how the authors treated the data: Nucleated cell counts per sample were estimated from amplification of reference gene primers within the assay. To quantify the absolute abundance of each unique TCRbeta CDR3 rearrangement, sequence reads were collapsed and filtered. For each sample, productive Simpson clonality was calculated as the square root of Simpson's diversity index over productive rearrangements. As stored in TCRdb, this immuneACCESS dataset retains in-frame rearrangements with V and J assigned. A fraction of the clones does not appear; measured against another copy, unresolved V genes explain less than half of the discrepancy, and the remainder lacks a known reason. The V and J calls and clone size were taken over from that table, and D and trimming were inferred from the DNA. In all, the sample holds about 220,000 clones, and about nine tenths of those were seen once. Just over 0.7% of the sample is held by the ten biggest clonotypes.

Each collaborating institution followed its own protocols to collect whole blood in K2EDTA tubes. For TCRbeta analysis, collaborators shipped samples as frozen whole blood, isolated PBMCs, or DNA extracted from either of those sample types. The TCR originated in a man aged 35-49 years with acute or convalescent COVID-19. Rearrangement joined TRBV18 to TRBJ2-5, and the D gene may be TRBD2, 6 bases matching. The specimen sequenced was peripheral blood. The CDR3 corresponds to CASSPGAGGETQYF. The base sequence is TGTGCCAGCTCACCAGGGGCCGGAGGGGAGACCCAGTACTTC.